These T cell receptor beta chains were read from a single sample in a study of T cells after yellow fever vaccination. TCRdb itself ran the 5' RACE reads through MiXCR, one entry per CDR3 protein. The table shows 28,000 or so distinct CDR3 sequences, with roughly 4.5% occurring only once. Sequenced here: CD8+ T cells sorted from PBMCs, sampled 5 days after the yellow fever booster vaccination. The receptors here all came from a man aged 30-40 years who received the YFV17D yellow fever vaccine. The CDR3 runs from the conserved cysteine through the conserved F or W. D genes are given only for firm matches. The size field reads once, few, many or a size class.

cdr3_aa cdr3_nt v_call clone_size j_call d_call
CCARDTRSRSYNEQFF TGCTGTGCTAGAGATACAAGATCCCGCTCCTACAATGAGCAGTTCTTC TRBV20-1 few TRBJ2-1 NA
CASSLGGVYTGELFF TGTGCCAGCTCCCTCGGAGGGGTTTACACCGGGGAGCTGTTTTTT TRBV4-2 many TRBJ2-2 NA
CSVADRENTGELFF TGCAGCGTCGCTGACAGGGAGAACACCGGGGAGCTGTTTTTT TRBV29-1 many TRBJ2-2 TRBD1
CAWSVLAATNEQFF TGTGCCTGGAGTGTGTTGGCGGCAACCAATGAGCAGTTCTTC TRBV30 many TRBJ2-1 NA
CASSPSTGTYEQYF TGTGCCAGCAGCCCCTCGACTGGAACCTACGAGCAGTACTTC TRBV27 many TRBJ2-7 NA
CASSLIFSAGKGEQYF TGTGCCAGCAGCCTTATTTTCTCAGCGGGGAAGGGTGAGCAGTACTTC TRBV14 few TRBJ2-7 TRBD2
CASSQAGAGEQYF TGTGCCAGCAGCCAAGCGGGGGCAGGCGAGCAGTACTTC TRBV3-1 many TRBJ2-7 NA
CASSRIEGRGELFF TGTGCCAGCAGCCGTATTGAGGGCAGGGGGGAGCTGTTTTTT TRBV11-2 many TRBJ2-2 NA
CASSQGLAGEVSYEQYF TGCGCCAGCAGCCAGGGACTAGCGGGAGAAGTCTCCTACGAGCAGTACTTC TRBV4-1 many TRBJ2-7 TRBD2
CASSQEGPAEQYF TGTGCCAGCAGCCAAGAAGGTCCTGCCGAGCAGTACTTC TRBV14 many TRBJ2-7 NA
CASSDGTSGATDTQYF TGTGCCAGCAGTGACGGGACTAGCGGAGCCACAGATACGCAGTATTTT TRBV6-1 many TRBJ2-3 TRBD2
CASSLAGDEQYF TGCGCCAGCAGCTTGGCCGGAGACGAGCAGTACTTC TRBV5-1 many TRBJ2-7 NA